This T cell receptor (beta chain) was sequenced during a study of beta chain features in type 1 diabetes (dated by TCRdb to 2016 to 2018). Broadly, across the study: Mean age, gender distribution, total cell number and subset yield did not differ between patients and healthy donors. Across all samples, approximately 100 million sorted cells were examined, and cell number per subset correlated strongly with RNA yield. In the study, TCRB repertoires of sorted circulating CD4+ T cell subsets from recently diagnosed type 1 diabetes patients were compared with those of matched healthy donors. Whereas all 30 or so donors provided naive and central memory subsets, regulatory and stem cell-like memory subsets were isolated from just 8 patients and about 8 healthy donors.

Including the terminal cysteine and phenylalanine, the CDR3 comprises 13 residues. CDR3 DNA only is kept here, 39 bases in frame from base 1. V is pared back by 7 bases and J by 1 base, with 10 bases lying between the germline termini. The germline V gene gives CDR1 as MDHEN and CDR2 as SYDVKM. A note on this clone: The clone's antigen remains unknown. The input lacks base qualities; no much larger clone sits a single base away.

General findings and caveats noted by the study authors: The naive, central memory and regulatory TCRB repertoires appeared to resemble one another more closely among patients than among healthy donors. At VDJ recombination sites, type 1 diabetes patients had fewer insertions and more deleted nucleotides, which implies abnormalities in thymic rearrangement. A moderate but significant shortening of TCRB CDR3 length was observed in type 1 diabetes patients in all four CD4+ subsets. Sequencing cDNA rather than genomic DNA could over-represent highly expressing activated cells, although activation and CD3 levels did not differ between groups. PCR may preferentially amplify shorter templates, but because patient and control samples were amplified and corrected together, any resulting skew would affect both groups equally. HLA sub-analyses involved small numbers of individuals, so any influence of HLA type on TCRB rearrangement remained unresolved.

The High Capacity cDNA Reverse Transcription Kit was used to reverse transcribe all of the isolated RNA, meaning that expressed TCRB transcripts were what got sequenced. Naive, central memory and regulatory T cell samples underwent deep immunoSEQ sequencing, averaging around 4 million total reads per sample. Sorted cells were lysed in RLT buffer, and RNA was extracted using DNase-treated RNeasy Micro or Mini kits according to cell number. Each cell subset was processed separately to prevent cross-contamination, with patient and healthy donor samples processed together. Using the immunoSEQ multiplex PCR, TCRB sequences were amplified from cDNA into 87-bp fragments spanning the CDR3 region. The amplicons were sequenced using the Illumina HiSeq platform. As for how the authors treated the data: Synthetic template baselines were used to correct PCR bias computationally, reads within Hamming distance 2 were collapsed, and singletons that could not be merged were discarded. Reads were aligned to IMGT to assign V, D and J genes, CDR3 length, and insertions or deletions at six rearrangement sites. Within each subset, clonotype counts were normalized to sorted cell number, after which true diversity and Gini coefficients were computed with the tcR R package. The overlap coefficient, calculated on TCRB nucleotide sequences, was used to measure repertoire sharing. As a proxy for the pre-selection repertoire, out-of-frame TCRB sequences from naive cells were analyzed. In its TCRdb copy, this immuneACCESS table keeps in-frame sequences only and misses some clones. Where compared with another copy, unresolved V genes explain less than half of these, and the others have no known cause. That table is the source of V, J and clone size, and D and trimming were worked out from the DNA. This sample comprises about 280,000 clones, around 16% of them detected only once. The ten largest clones take up 0.015% to 0.017% of the sample.

A single peripheral blood draw of about 116 mL on average was collected from each donor into heparinised tubes. Naive, central memory, regulatory and stem cell-like memory CD4+ T cells were sorted on a BD FACSAria II using a panel including CD45RO, CCR7, CD25, CD127, CD95 and CD27. A purity above 98% was achieved for all sorted populations. PBMCs were isolated right away by Lymphoprep density gradient centrifugation and were stained directly, without culture. So that batch effects would be minimized, each experiment stained and sorted samples in pairs, pairing one healthy donor with one patient. Sequenced: naive CD4+ T cells from blood. Per the publication, the cell subset or site label means: true naive CD4+ T cells. The chain couples TRBV28 to TRBJ2-5, with the D gene uncertain. The clonotype was recovered from a man aged 18 to 30 with type 1 diabetes. The CDR3 sequence is CASTIRIQETQYF. The nucleotides are TGTGCCAGCACCATCAGAATCCAAGAGACCCAGTACTTC. The full variable domain, completed from the reference TRBV28 and TRBJ2-5 proteins outside the CDR3, reads DVKVTQSSRYLVKRTGEKVFLECVQDMDHENMFWYRQDPGLGLRLIYFSYDVKMKEKGDIPEGYSVSREKKERFSLILESASTNQTSMYLCASTIRIQETQYFGPGTRLLVL.